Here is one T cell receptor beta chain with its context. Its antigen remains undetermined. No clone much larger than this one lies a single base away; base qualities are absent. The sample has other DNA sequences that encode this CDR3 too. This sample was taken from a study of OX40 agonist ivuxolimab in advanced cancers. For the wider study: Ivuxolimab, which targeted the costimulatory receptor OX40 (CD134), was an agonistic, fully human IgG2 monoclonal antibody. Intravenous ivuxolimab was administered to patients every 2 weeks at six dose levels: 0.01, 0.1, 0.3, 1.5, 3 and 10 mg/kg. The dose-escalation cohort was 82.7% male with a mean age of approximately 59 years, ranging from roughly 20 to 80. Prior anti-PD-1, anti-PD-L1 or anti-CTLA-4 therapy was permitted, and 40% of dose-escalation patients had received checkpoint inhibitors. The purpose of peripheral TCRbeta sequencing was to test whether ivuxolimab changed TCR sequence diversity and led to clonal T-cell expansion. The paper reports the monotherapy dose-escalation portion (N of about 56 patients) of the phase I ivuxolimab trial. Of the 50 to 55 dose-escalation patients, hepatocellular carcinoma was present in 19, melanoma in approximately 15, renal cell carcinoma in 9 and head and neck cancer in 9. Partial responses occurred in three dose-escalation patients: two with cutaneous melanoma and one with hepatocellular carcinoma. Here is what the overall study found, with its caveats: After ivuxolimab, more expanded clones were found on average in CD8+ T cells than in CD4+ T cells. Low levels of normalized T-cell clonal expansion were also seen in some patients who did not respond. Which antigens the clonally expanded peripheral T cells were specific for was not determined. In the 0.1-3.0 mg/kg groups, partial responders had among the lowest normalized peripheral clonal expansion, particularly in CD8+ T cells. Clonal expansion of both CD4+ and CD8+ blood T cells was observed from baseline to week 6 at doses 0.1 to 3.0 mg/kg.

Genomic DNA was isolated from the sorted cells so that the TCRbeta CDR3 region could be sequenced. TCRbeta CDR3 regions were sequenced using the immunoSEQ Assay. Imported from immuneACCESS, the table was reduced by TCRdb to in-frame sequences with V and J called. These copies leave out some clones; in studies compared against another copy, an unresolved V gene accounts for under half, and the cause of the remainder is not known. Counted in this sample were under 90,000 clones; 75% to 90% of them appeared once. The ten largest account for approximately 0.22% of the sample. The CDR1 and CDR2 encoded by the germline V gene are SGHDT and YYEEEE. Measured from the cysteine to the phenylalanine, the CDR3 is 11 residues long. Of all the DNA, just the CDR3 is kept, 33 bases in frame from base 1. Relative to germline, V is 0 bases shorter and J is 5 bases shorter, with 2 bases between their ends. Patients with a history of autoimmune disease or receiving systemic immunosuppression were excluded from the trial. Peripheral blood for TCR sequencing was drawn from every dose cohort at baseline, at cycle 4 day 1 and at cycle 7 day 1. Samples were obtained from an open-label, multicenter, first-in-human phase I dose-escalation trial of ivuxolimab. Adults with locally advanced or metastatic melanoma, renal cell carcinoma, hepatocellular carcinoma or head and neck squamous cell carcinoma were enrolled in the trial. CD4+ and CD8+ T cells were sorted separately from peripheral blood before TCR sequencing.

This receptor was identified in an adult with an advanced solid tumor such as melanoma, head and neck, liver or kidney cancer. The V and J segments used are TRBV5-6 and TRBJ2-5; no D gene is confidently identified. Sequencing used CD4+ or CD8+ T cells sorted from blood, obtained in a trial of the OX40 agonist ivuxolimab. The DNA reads TGTGCCAGCAGCTTGGAGGAGACCCAGTACTTC. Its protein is CASSLEETQYF.